This T cell receptor beta chain stems from a study of shared clonotypes between healthy human individuals. Whole-study results and caveats: Naive CD4 clonotypes were shared across a handful of donors at 5% to 6%.

The study enrolled healthy HIV-negative adults without recent acute infections or vaccinations as donors. Donors comprised only Caucasian adults living in Nashville, Tennessee. Concerning this clone: Antigen: not known.

The assay was carried out at the deep level. Produced via immunoSEQ multiplex PCR; TCRdb's table is partial and in-frame only. This sample has 600,000 to 800,000 clones, with 55% to 80% found just once. The sequence was collected from a woman between 25 and 40 years old in good health. The sequencing sample was made of memory CD4+ T cells sorted from blood. Subset given: CD45RA-negative fraction.

The CDR3 bases are TGTGCCACCAGCAGGGGGACAGGGAAGGGCAATGAGCAGTTCTTC. Amino acid sequence: CATSRGTGKGNEQFF. The chain links TRBV15 to TRBJ2-1; TRBD1 agrees at 9 bases. The length of the CDR3 is 15 residues. With 3 bases clipped from V and 6 bases from J, the junction kept 6 bases outside the gene matches. The germline V gene has CDR1 LNHNV and CDR2 YYDKDF (reference sequence).